This TCR beta chain derives from a study of T cell repertoires in cytomegalovirus infection. General study results and limits: Summed frequency of shared TCR beta families picked out CMV carriers who also had the relevant HLA. HLA-C-restricted CMV clonotypes gave the most frequent clonotype in two of eight donors.

A single record per CDR3 protein comes from TCRdb applying MiXCR to the reads. In the table there are some 280,000 distinct CDR3 sequences, around 13% of which are singletons. CDR1 SGHDN and CDR2 FVKESK come from the germline V gene. Deletions cut 7 bases from V and 4 bases from J, with 14 bases between. CDR3 length: 13 amino acids. As concerns this clonotype: What it binds is unknown.

The V gene is TRBV14, the J gene TRBJ2-7; D gene unclear. The sample consisted of PBMCs. The receptor was derived from a human donor in good health (CMV status not recorded). Some clones in this sample may be carry-over from other donors' samples. Written as DNA, the CDR3 is TGTGCCAGCAAACCCTCGGGTGGTTACGAGCAGTACTTC. The encoded protein is CASKPSGGYEQYF.